A single sample gave rise to the 2 T cell receptor beta chains below, sequenced in a study of blood T cell repertoires in COVID-19. Method: immunoSEQ multiplex PCR; TCRdb's copy keeps in-frame clones and lacks some. The sample lists more than 200,000 clones; 70% to 90% were seen once. Sequencing input: peripheral blood. All receptors come from a man under 40 with active or convalescent COVID-19.

The J gene is TRBJ2-3, the V gene TRBV19, with D possibly TRBD2 on 6 matching bases. The CDR3 extends over 14 amino acids. Trimming took off 5 bases at V and 0 bases at J, with 9 bases between the two ends. From germline, CDR1 is LNHDA and CDR2 SQIVND (reference sequence). The CDR3 DNA sequence: TGTGCCAGTAGTCCCCGGGGGAGCACAGATACGCAGTATTTT. It translates to CASSPRGSTDTQYF.

The gene calls are TRBV6-6 and TRBJ1-2; 11 nucleotides line up with TRBD1. Germline CDR1 is MNHNY and CDR2 is SVGAGI (reference sequence). The CDR3 has 16 amino acids. V lost 6 bases and J lost 3; bases outside the gene matches: 9. In DNA, the CDR3 is TGTGCCAGCAGGCGAAACGCGGGACAGGGGGACTATGGCTACACCTTC. It codes for CASRRNAGQGDYGYTF.